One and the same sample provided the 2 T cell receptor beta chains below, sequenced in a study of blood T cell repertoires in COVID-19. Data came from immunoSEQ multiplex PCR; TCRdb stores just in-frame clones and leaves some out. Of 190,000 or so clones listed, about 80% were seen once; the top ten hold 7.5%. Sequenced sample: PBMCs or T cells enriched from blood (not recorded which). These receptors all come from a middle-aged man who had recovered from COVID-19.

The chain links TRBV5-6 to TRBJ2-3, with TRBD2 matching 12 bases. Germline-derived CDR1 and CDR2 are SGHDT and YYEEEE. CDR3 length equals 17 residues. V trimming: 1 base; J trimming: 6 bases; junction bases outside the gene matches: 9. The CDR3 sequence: CASSLLTSGSARDTQYF. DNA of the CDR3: TGTGCCAGCAGCTTGTTGACTAGCGGGAGCGCACGGGATACGCAGTATTTT. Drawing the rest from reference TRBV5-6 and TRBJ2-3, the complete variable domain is DAGVTQSPTHLIKTRGQQVTLRCSPKSGHDTVSWYQQALGQGPQFIFQYYEEEERQRGNFPDRFSGHQFPNYSSELNVNALLLGDSALYLCASSLLTSGSARDTQYFGPGTRLTVL.

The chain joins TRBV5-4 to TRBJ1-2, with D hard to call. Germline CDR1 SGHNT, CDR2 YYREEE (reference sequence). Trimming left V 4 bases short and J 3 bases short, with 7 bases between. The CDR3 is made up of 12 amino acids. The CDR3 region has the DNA TGTGCCAGCAGCCAGGACTACTATGGCTACACCTTC. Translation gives CASSQDYYGYTF.